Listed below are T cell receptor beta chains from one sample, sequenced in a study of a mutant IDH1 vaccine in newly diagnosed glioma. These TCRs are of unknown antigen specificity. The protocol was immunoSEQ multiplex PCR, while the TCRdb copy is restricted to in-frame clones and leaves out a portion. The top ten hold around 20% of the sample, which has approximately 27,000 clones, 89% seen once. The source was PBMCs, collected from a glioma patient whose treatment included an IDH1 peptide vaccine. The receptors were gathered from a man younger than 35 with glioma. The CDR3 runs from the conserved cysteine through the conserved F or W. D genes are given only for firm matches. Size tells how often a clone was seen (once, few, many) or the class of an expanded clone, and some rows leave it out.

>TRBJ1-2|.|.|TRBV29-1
CSVETETNYGYTF
TGCAGCGTTGAGACAGAAACTAACTATGGCTACACCTTC
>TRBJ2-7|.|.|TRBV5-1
CASSRTGASYEQYF
TGCGCCAGCAGCCGGACGGGGGCCTCCTACGAGCAGTACTTC
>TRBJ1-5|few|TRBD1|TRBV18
CASSLGTGPNQPQHF
TGTGCCAGCTCACTTGGGACAGGCCCCAATCAGCCCCAGCATTTT
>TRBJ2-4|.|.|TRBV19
CASSIQDLGNIQYF
TGTGCCAGTAGTATTCAGGACCTTGGGAACATTCAGTACTTC
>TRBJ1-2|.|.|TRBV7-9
CASSLAAGNYGYTF
TGTGCCAGCAGCTTAGCCGCAGGGAACTATGGCTACACCTTC
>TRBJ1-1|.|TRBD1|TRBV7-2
CASSSDRVNTEAFF
TGTGCCAGCAGCTCGGACAGGGTGAACACTGAAGCTTTCTTT
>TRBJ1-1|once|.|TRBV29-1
CSVERRPNTEAFF
TGCAGCGTTGAAAGGAGACCGAACACTGAAGCTTTCTTT
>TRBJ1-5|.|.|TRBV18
CASSPGLGRQPQHF
TGTGCCAGCTCACCGGGGTTAGGGCGTCAGCCCCAGCATTTT
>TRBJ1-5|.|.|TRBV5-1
CASSPGPQSNQPQHF
TGCGCCAGCAGTCCGGGCCCCCAGAGCAATCAGCCCCAGCATTTT
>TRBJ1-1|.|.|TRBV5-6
CASTGGPLGTEAFF
TGTGCCAGCACTGGCGGGCCCCTGGGAACTGAAGCTTTCTTT
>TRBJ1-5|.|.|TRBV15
CATSRVWQGSQPQHF
TGTGCCACCAGCAGGGTTTGGCAGGGCAGTCAGCCCCAGCATTTT
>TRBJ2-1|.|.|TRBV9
CASSPGKGVSYNEQFF
TGTGCCAGCAGCCCCGGAAAGGGTGTCTCCTACAATGAGCAGTTCTTC
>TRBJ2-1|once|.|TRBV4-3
CASSQLRFANEQFF
TGCGCCAGCAGCCAACTCCGATTCGCCAATGAGCAGTTCTTC
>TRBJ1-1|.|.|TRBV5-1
CASSSWAGVGTEAFF
TGCGCCAGCAGCTCCTGGGCAGGGGTGGGAACTGAAGCTTTCTTT
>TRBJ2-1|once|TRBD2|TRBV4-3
CASSSRLAYDEQFF
TGCGCCAGCAGCTCACGACTAGCGTACGACGAGCAGTTCTTC
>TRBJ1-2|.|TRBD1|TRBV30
CAWSEQGGYGYTF
TGTGCCTGGAGTGAACAGGGGGGGTATGGCTACACCTTC
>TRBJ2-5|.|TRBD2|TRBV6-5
CASRVAGGPETQYF
TGTGCCAGCAGAGTAGCGGGAGGGCCCGAGACCCAGTACTTC
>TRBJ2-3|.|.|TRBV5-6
CASGEIGLVTDTQYF
TGTGCCAGCGGCGAGATAGGTCTAGTCACAGATACGCAGTATTTT
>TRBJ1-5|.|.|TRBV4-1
CASSQDEVRSNQPQHF
TGCGCCAGCAGCCAAGATGAGGTCCGTAGCAATCAGCCCCAGCATTTT
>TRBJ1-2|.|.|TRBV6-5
CASSYGLYGGYTF
TGTGCCAGCAGTTACGGCCTCTATGGGGGCTACACCTTC
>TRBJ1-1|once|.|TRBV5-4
CASSLGQANTEAFF
TGTGCCAGCAGCTTGGGCCAGGCAAACACTGAAGCTTTCTTT
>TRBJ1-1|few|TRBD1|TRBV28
CASIEQGWNTEAFF
TGTGCCAGCATCGAACAGGGGTGGAACACTGAAGCTTTCTTT
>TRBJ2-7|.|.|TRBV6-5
CAGSRGTYNYEQYF
TGTGCCGGCAGTAGGGGGACCTACAACTACGAGCAGTACTTC
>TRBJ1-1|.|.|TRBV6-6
CASLDPPGPTNTEAFF
TGTGCCAGCTTGGACCCCCCGGGACCGACGAACACTGAAGCTTTCTTT
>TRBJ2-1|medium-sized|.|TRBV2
CASSDESYNEQFF
TGTGCCAGCAGTGATGAATCGTACAATGAGCAGTTCTTC
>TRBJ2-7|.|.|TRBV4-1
CASSQGRNSYEQYF
TGCGCCAGCAGCCAGGGACGGAACTCCTACGAGCAGTACTTC
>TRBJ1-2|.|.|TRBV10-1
CASSESNNGYTF
TGCGCCAGCAGTGAGTCGAATAATGGCTACACCTTC
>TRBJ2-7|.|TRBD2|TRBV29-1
CSFRDYSYEQYF
TGCAGCTTCCGGGACTATTCCTACGAGCAGTACTTC
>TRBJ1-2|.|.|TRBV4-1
CASSQGGARGYTF
TGCGCCAGCAGCCAAGGGGGGGCCCGGGGCTACACCTTC
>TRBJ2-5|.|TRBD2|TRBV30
CAWSRQRGGMRETQYF
TGTGCCTGGAGCCGTCAACGGGGGGGTATGCGAGAGACCCAGTACTTC
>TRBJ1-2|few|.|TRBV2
CASSKLYGYTF
TGTGCCAGCAGCAAGCTCTATGGCTACACCTTC
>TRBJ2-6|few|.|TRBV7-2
CASSPQVGSGANVLTF
TGTGCCAGCAGCCCCCAGGTTGGCTCTGGGGCCAACGTCCTGACTTTC
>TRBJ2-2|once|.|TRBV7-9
CASSLAPLGGELFF
TGTGCCAGCAGCTTAGCCCCTTTGGGCGGGGAGCTGTTTTTT
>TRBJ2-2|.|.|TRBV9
CASSGRRANTGELFF
TGTGCCAGCAGCGGACGACGGGCGAACACCGGGGAGCTGTTTTTT
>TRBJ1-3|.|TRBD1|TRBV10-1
CASSATGAGNTIYF
TGCGCCAGCAGCGCCACAGGGGCTGGAAACACCATATATTTT
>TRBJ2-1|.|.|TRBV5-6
CASSLILTRAYNEQFF
TGTGCCAGCAGCTTGATCCTCACAAGGGCCTACAATGAGCAGTTCTTC
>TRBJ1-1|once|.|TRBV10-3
CASKGEGEAFF
TGTGCCTCTAAAGGGGAAGGGGAAGCTTTCTTT
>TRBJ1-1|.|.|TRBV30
CAWSRTRGVGNTEAFF
TGTGCCTGGAGTCGAACGAGGGGAGTAGGAAACACTGAAGCTTTCTTT
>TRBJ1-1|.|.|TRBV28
CASSLAGLADTEAFF
TGTGCCAGCAGCTTAGCAGGGTTGGCGGACACTGAAGCTTTCTTT
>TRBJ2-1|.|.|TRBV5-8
CASSITGPLNEQFF
TGTGCCAGCAGCATTACCGGGCCCCTTAATGAGCAGTTCTTC
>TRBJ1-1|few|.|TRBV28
CASSLSLSEAFF
TGTGCCAGCAGTTTGTCGTTGTCTGAAGCTTTCTTT
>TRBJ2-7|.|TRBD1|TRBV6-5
CASSGTGANYEQYF
TGTGCCAGCAGTGGGACAGGGGCTAACTACGAGCAGTACTTC
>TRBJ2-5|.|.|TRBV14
CASSHLLDNQETQYF
TGTGCCAGCAGCCACTTACTAGACAATCAAGAGACCCAGTACTTC
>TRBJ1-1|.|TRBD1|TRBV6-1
CASSELGQGNTEAFF
TGTGCCAGCAGTGAACTCGGACAGGGCAACACTGAAGCTTTCTTT
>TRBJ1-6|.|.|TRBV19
CASSAQGGSPLHF
TGTGCCAGTAGTGCACAGGGCGGTTCACCCCTCCACTTT
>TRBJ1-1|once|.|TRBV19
CASRDQGGVGASEAFF
TGTGCCAGTAGGGACCAAGGGGGTGTGGGGGCCAGTGAAGCTTTCTTT
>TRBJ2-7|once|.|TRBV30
CAWSVRRDEQYF
TGTGCCTGGAGTGTACGAAGGGACGAGCAGTACTTC
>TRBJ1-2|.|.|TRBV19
CASSWTRGSTDGYTF
TGTGCCAGTAGTTGGACAAGAGGATCAACCGATGGCTACACCTTC
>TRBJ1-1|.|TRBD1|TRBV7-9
CASSQIQGSEAFF
TGTGCCAGCAGCCAGATACAGGGGTCTGAAGCTTTCTTT
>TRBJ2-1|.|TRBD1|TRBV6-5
CASSSLTTGLNNEQFF
TGTGCCAGCAGTTCCCTCACGACAGGGTTGAACAATGAGCAGTTCTTC
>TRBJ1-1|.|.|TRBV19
CASSYDRVNTEAFF
TGTGCCAGTAGTTATGATAGGGTGAACACTGAAGCTTTCTTT